The T cell receptor beta chain described here comes from a study of Ad26.COV2.S vaccination and SARS-CoV-2 variants. The treatment denotes: 19 received Ad26.COV2.S at low or high dose, single or two shots; about five received placebo; per-sample allocation not given. Vaccine and placebo recipients were sampled on day 63 after the first injection. An Ad26 vector was used to express Wuhan-strain SARS-CoV-2 spike as the vaccine. Findings and limits, study-wide: Total responses of T cells may have been underestimated by the analyses of TCR breadth and depth. The placebo group had lower spike-specific TCR breadth than the vaccine recipients did.

As for this clone: Its antigen is currently unknown.

The ends were cut back, 6 bases at V and 7 bases at J, with 13 bases in the middle. The CDR3 runs 14 residues. The germline CDR1 and CDR2 sequences are MDHEN and SYDVKM. The protocol was immunoSEQ multiplex PCR, while the TCRdb copy is restricted to in-frame clones and leaves out a portion. The data contain around 340,000 clones, approximately 90% of them singletons. The sequence derives from a person between 18 and 65 years old who received the Ad26.COV2.S COVID-19 vaccine or a placebo. The V gene is TRBV28, the J gene TRBJ1-6; D gene uncertain. Sample: peripheral blood, taken in a trial of Ad26.COV2.S vaccine versus placebo. The CDR3 reads CASSLPRGNSPLHF. CDR3 sequence (DNA): TGTGCCAGCAGCCTCCCTCGCGGGAATTCACCCCTCCACTTT.